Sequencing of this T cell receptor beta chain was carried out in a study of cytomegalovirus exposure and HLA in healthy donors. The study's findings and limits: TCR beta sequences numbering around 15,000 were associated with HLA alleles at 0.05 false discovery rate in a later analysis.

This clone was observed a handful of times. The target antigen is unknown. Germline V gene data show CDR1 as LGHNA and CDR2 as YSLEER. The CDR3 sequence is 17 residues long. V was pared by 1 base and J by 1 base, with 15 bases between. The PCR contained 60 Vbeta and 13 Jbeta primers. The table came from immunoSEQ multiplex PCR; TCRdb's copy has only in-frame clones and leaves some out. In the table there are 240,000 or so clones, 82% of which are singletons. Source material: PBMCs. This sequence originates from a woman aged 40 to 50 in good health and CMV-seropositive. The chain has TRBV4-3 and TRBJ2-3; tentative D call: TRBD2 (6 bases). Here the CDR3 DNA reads TGCGCCAGCAGCCAAGGCACCTCCGGGGGAGGCACAGATACGCAGTATTTT. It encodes CASSQGTSGGGTDTQYF.